This TCR beta chain emerged from a study of cytomegalovirus exposure and HLA in healthy donors. PCR used 60 Vbeta primers and 13 Jbeta primers. Assay: immunoSEQ multiplex PCR; the TCRdb copy retains only in-frame clones and omits some. This sample has about 130,000 clones, with about four fifths found just once. As for this clone: The target antigen is unknown.

Study-level results: Productive status was seen about 90% or about 30% of the time for most TCR beta V segments in an earlier analysis.

CDR1 is MGHRA and CDR2 is YSYEKL in the germline V gene. The CDR3 has 14 amino acids. The ends were cut back, 4 bases at V and 11 bases at J, with 20 bases in the middle. The J gene is TRBJ2-5, the V gene TRBV4-1; maybe TRBD2 (6 bases). Material: PBMCs. The receptor's source is a man aged 25-45 years in good health. The CDR3, as DNA: TGCGCCAGCAGCCCACTAACGGGACTCGGACGTCAGTACTTC. Amino acids: CASSPLTGLGRQYF.